This entry is about one TCR beta chain. Its antigen remains unknown. The data belong to a study of blood T cells in healthy people across ages. Study results and limitations: One million T cells yielded diversity estimates that were considered underestimates.

With a J-beta primer mix and a sample-barcoded 5' primer, a second PCR ran 7 to 11 cycles. MiXCR was run by TCRdb on the 5' RACE reads, yielding one entry per CDR3 protein. Counted here are roughly 1.4 million distinct CDR3 sequences, 55% to 75% occurring once; the ten biggest clones make up roughly 7%. Every sample yielded at least 6.5 million isolated PBMCs. The TCR was taken from a man aged 18 to 30 in good health. Sequencing was performed on blood.

The CDR3: CASTQSLGEQYF. The CDR3 nucleotides read TGCGCCAGCACTCAGTCCTTAGGCGAGCAGTACTTC. The chain has TRBV10-2 and TRBJ2-7; D gene unclear. This CDR3 has 12 residues. Germline CDR1 and CDR2: WSHSY and SAAADI. The germline V and J ends were trimmed by 7 bases and 6 bases, with 13 bases remaining between them.